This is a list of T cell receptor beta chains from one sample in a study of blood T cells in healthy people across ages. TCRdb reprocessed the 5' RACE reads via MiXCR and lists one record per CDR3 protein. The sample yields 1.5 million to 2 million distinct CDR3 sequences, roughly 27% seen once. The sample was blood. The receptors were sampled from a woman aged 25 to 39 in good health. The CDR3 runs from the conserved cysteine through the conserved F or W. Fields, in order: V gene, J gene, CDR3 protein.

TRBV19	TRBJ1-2	CASSIGGTGYTF
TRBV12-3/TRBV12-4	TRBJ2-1	CASSPLGGVRSYNEQFF
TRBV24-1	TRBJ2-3	CATSAGGRPIGDTQYF
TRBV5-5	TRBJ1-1	CASSLGTSINTEAFF
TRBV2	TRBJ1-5	CASSWDRFNQPQHF
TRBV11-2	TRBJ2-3	CASSQITGRGTQYF
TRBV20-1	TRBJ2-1	CSASDSGSSYNEQFF
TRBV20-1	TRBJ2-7	CSAGRSGVTYEQYF
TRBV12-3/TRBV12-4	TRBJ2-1	CASSPGRTSGRGLRNEQFF
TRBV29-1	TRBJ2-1	CSGQGQGTYNEQFF
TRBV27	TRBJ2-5	CASRLDREEETQYF
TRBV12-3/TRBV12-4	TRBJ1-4	CASSLGPRFNEKLFF
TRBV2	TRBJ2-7	CASTSDSPRTYEQYF
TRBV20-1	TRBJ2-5	CSVRDILRGEQYF
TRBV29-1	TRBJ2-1	CSVDGLAGGPNEQFF
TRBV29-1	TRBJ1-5	CSVKHGQGGNQPQHF
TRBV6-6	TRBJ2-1	CASSYSNRGNEQFF
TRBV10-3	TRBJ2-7	CAISDLLRGQYF
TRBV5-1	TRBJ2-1	CASSLGASGGMANEQFF
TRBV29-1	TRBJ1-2	CSVGDRGNGYTF
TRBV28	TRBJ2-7	CASSFGTRHEQYF
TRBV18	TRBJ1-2	CASSLDTVVDGYTF
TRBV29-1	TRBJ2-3	CSVVETGSIFAQYF
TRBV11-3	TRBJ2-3	CASSPGLSGDTQYF
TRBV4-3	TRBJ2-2	CASSQDSPTGGGYHGELFF
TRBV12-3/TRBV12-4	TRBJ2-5	CASSSTGTGLQETQYF
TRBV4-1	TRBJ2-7	CASSGRTSGLTYEQYF
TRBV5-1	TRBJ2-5	CASSLRSEDETQDF
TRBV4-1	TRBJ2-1	CASSPDDDQLRYNEQFF
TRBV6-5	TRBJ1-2	CASSYSKGGFDYGYTF
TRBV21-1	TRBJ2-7	CANSTPLAGVSGEQYF
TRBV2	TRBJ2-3	CASSAIVVDTQYF
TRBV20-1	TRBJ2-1	CSARPLAGEYNEQFF
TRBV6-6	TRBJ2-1	CASRHSGGANNKQFF
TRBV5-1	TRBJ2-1	CASSDTSGSHEQFF
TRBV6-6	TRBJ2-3	CASSYSQGLTDTQYF
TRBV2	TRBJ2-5	CASKRDTSLRWAQYF
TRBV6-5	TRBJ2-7	CASSPRLVPYEQYF
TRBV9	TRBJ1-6	CASSQQTGMDSPLHF
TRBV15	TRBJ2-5	CATSNHQETQYF
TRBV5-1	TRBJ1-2	CASSLGTAGYGYTF
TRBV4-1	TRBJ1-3	CASSQGRLGNTIYF
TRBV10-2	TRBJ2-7	CASSVLAGRPYEQYF
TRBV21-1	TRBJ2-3	CASSNWQSSTDTQYF
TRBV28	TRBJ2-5	CASSRLADEQETQYF
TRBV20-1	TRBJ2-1	CSASALAGLSYNEQFF
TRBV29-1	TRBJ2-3	CSVAEGDTQYF
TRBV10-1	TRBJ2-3	CASSEGTSGRIVNTQYF
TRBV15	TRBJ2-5	CATSRTTRLDQETQYF
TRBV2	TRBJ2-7	CASTPSDEQYF
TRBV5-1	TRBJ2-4	CASSLASGAPDEQYF
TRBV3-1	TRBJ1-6	CASSQGQGHSPLHF
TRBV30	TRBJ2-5	CAWGIDQEAQYF